This T cell receptor beta chain was identified during a study of T cells after yellow fever vaccination. Study information: The authors prepared low-cell-number fractions using SMART-Seq v4 Ultra Low Input.

Study observations and caveats: Weaker in magnitude, the secondary response showed a faster peak on day 5 versus 15.

This clonotype was seen ten or more times. Its antigen is not identified. TCRdb analysed the 5' RACE reads with MiXCR anew, one entry per CDR3 protein. The table has 95,000 to 150,000 distinct CDR3 sequences, 6% to 8% seen once. The CDR3 runs 14 residues. After removal of 2 bases from V and 1 base from J, the junction contained 0 bases not matched to a gene. Per germline, CDR1 SGHTA and CDR2 FQGNSA. The chain is built from TRBV7-2 and TRBJ2-5; 8 nucleotides agree with TRBD2. This specimen was CD4+ T cells sorted from PBMCs, taken 9 to 11 days after the first yellow fever vaccination. The receptor's source is a man younger than 35 who received the YFV17D yellow fever vaccine. In nucleotides, the CDR3 is TGTGCCAGCAGCTTAACTAGCGGCCAAGAGACCCAGTACTTC. Amino acid sequence: CASSLTSGQETQYF. Supplemented by reference TRBV7-2 and TRBJ2-5, the full variable domain reads GAGVSQSPSNKVTEKGKDVELRCDPISGHTALYWYRQSLGQGLEFLIYFQGNSAPDKSGLPSDRFSAERTGGSVSTLTIQRTQQEDSAVYLCASSLTSGQETQYFGPGTRLLVL.